This TCR beta chain was sequenced in a study of T cell repertoires in cytomegalovirus infection. Study background: CMV epitopes that were recently identified and HLA-C-restricted were used alongside well-studied HLA-B-restricted ones. CMV infection together with matching HLA type was indicated by public TCR beta signatures.

Worth noting for this clonotype: The antigen is not known.

In TCRdb, the reads were re-called with MiXCR into one record per CDR3 protein. The sample has some 800,000 distinct CDR3 sequences, 29% seen once. Overall study findings and caveats: Carriers of CMV plus the relevant HLA were identified by cumulative public TCR beta family frequency. There were HLA-C-restricted CMV-specific TCR beta clonotypes dominating the ex vivo response.

Trimming cost V 6 bases and J 8 bases, with 14 bases left between them. CDR1 and CDR2 (germline): LNHDA, SQIVND (reference sequence). The CDR3 runs 13 residues. The V call is TRBV19, the J call TRBJ2-1, with D possibly TRBD1 on 6 matching bases. The sequencing used cultured CD8+ T cells from PBMCs, collected from culture after CMV antigen stimulation. The TCR comes from a human donor in good health (CMV status not recorded). Some clones in this sample may be carry-over from other donors' samples. The CDR3 coding sequence is TGTGCCAGTAGCTGGACAGAGTTCCATGAGCAGTTCTTC. This translates into CASSWTEFHEQFF.